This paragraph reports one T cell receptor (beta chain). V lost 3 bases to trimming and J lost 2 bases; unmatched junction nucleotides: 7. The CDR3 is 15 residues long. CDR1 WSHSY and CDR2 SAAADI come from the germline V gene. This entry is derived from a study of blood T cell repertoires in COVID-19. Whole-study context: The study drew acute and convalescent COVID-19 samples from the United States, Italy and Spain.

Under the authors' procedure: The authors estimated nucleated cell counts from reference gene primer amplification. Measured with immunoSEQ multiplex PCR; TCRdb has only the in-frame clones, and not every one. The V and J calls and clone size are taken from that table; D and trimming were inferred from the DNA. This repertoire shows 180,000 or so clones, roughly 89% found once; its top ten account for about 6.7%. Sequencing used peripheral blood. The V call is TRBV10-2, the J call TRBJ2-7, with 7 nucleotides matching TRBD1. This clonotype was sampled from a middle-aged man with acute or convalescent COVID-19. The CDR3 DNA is TGCGCCAGCAGTGATGGACAGGCGGGTGCCTACGAGCAGTACTTC. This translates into CASSDGQAGAYEQYF.